The clone carrying this T cell receptor beta chain was observed a handful of times. The sample is drawn from a study of T cell changes during pregnancy in multiple sclerosis. TCRdb's copy holds only in-frame clones and misses some; the assay was immunoSEQ multiplex PCR. The profile shows 25,000 to 35,000 clones, around nine tenths of them singletons. The receptor was derived from a female donor with multiple sclerosis, enrolled in a pregnancy study. The sequences come from CD8+ T cells from peripheral blood mononuclear cells, collected in the second trimester of pregnancy.

Written as DNA, the CDR3 is TGTGCCAGCAGTGGACAGGATGCTCAGCCCCAGCATTTT. This translates into CASSGQDAQPQHF. V and J are TRBV6-1 and TRBJ1-5, with a weak D call TRBD1 (6 bases). The V gene lost 4 bases and the J gene lost 6 bases, with 10 bases spanning the gap. The CDR3 totals 13 residues. The germline CDR1 and CDR2 sequences are MNHNS and SASEGT.